These 17 T cell receptor beta chains came from one sample sequenced in a study of cytomegalovirus exposure and HLA in healthy donors. Sequencing used immunoSEQ multiplex PCR; TCRdb keeps in-frame clones, though not all of them. There are 150,000 to 200,000 clones in the sample; roughly 83% occur only once, and about 1.6% lies in the top ten. Specimen: PBMCs. The receptors were gathered from a woman between 18 and 29 years old in good health and CMV-seronegative.

The CDR3 region is CSVELQGSGNTIYF. CDR3 nucleotides: TGCAGCGTTGAGTTACAGGGCTCTGGAAACACCATATATTTT. The rearrangement uses TRBV29-1 and TRBJ1-3, with D possibly matching TRBD1 (6 bases). Trimming took off 3 bases at V and 0 bases at J, with 9 bases between the two ends. Germline V gene data show CDR1 as SQVTM and CDR2 as ANQGSEA. This CDR3 contains 14 residues.

V and J are TRBV5-1 and TRBJ1-5, with D unclear. Trimming shortened V by 1 base and J by 0 bases, and 11 bases separated the two germline ends. Germline V gives CDR1 SGHRS, CDR2 YFSETQ. The length of the CDR3 is 16 residues. The CDR3 loop reads CASSLLAGYSNQPQHF. The CDR3, as DNA: TGCGCCAGCAGCTTGCTCGCAGGTTATAGCAATCAGCCCCAGCATTTT.

V gene TRBV27 combines with J gene TRBJ2-1; TRBD2 aligns across 7 bases. The CDR3 spans 13 residues. J gave up 7 bases and V 7 bases, and 7 bases lay outside the gene matches. Per the germline V gene, CDR1 is MNHEY and CDR2 is SMNVEV (reference sequence). CDR3 nucleotides: TGTGCCAGCAAACTAGCGCGCCAGAATGAGCAGTTCTTC. It yields the protein CASKLARQNEQFF.

This clone was seen a handful of times. The gene calls are TRBV2 and TRBJ1-1; unclear D gene. The CDR3 extends over 15 amino acids. Trimming removed 2 bases from V and 0 bases from J, with 10 bases in between. Germline loops: CDR1 SNHLY, CDR2 FYNNEI. In DNA form, the CDR3 reads TGTGCCAGCAGTGAATACGGGGTCGTGAACACTGAAGCTTTCTTT. Translated, it gives CASSEYGVVNTEAFF.

This rearrangement joins TRBV6-5 to TRBJ2-7; 7 nucleotides agree with TRBD2. Germline V gene data show CDR1 as MNHEY and CDR2 as SVGAGI. This CDR3 has 14 amino acids. V was pared by 6 bases and J by 2 bases, with 7 bases of the junction left unmatched. CDR3 nucleotide sequence: TGTGCCAGCAGCTGGACTAGGGATACCTACGAGCAGTACTTC. Amino acid sequence: CASSWTRDTYEQYF.

The V call is TRBV7-6, the J call TRBJ2-1; TRBD1 is a possible D gene (5 bases). V shed 5 bases and J shed 9 bases, with 20 bases lying between them. The CDR3 sequence is 15 residues long. Germline CDR1 and CDR2: SGHVS and FNYEAQ. The DNA for the CDR3 is TGTGCCAGCAGCCCTGAACCGGGCCAGGACACTGAGCAGTTCTTC. Its protein product is CASSPEPGQDTEQFF.

V gene TRBV10-1 combines with J gene TRBJ2-3, with 10 nucleotides matching TRBD2. Per the germline V gene, CDR1 is WNHNN and CDR2 is SYGVQD (reference sequence). Germline trimming cut 2 bases from V and 6 bases from J; bases unmatched to any gene: 8. The CDR3 length is 16 residues. CDR3 sequence: CASSERKLAGPDTQYF. CDR3 DNA sequence: TGCGCCAGCAGTGAGCGAAAACTAGCGGGGCCGGATACGCAGTATTTT.

This chain uses TRBV6-4 with TRBJ2-7; 7 bases align to TRBD2. The CDR3 spans 14 residues. Germline CDR1 reads MRHNA; CDR2 reads SNTAGT. V lost 8 bases, J lost 5 bases, and 12 bases stayed unmatched. In DNA, the CDR3 is TGTGCCAGCCAATTTGGGGGGGAAGTCGACGAGCAGTACTTC. This codes for CASQFGGEVDEQYF.

This clone has just a few counts. The genes are TRBV11-2 and TRBJ2-7, with TRBD2 matching 9 bases. The CDR3 is 16 residues long. With 1 base clipped from V and 3 bases from J, the junction kept 7 bases outside the gene matches. The germline CDR1 and CDR2 sequences are SGHAT and FQNNGV. For the CDR3, the DNA is TGTGCCAGCAGCTTAGGGGCGGGAGGGACAGTCTACGAGCAGTACTTC. Translation: CASSLGAGGTVYEQYF. The full variable domain, with the rest looked up from reference TRBV11-2 and TRBJ2-7, is EAGVAQSPRYKIIEKRQSVAFWCNPISGHATLYWYQQILGQGPKLLIQFQNNGVVDDSQLPKDRFSAERLKGVDSTLKIQPAKLEDSAVYLCASSLGAGGTVYEQYFGPGTRLTVT.

The J gene is TRBJ1-2, the V gene TRBV7-9; the D gene is possibly TRBD1 (6 bases). The germline CDR1 and CDR2 sequences are SEHNR and FQNEAQ (reference sequence). The CDR3 contains 19 residues. The germline V and J ends were trimmed by 3 bases and 3 bases, with 26 bases remaining between them. In DNA form, the CDR3 reads TGTGCCAGCAGCTTTACTTCTTCGGACAGCCGTTCTACATACTATGGCTACACCTTC. This encodes CASSFTSSDSRSTYYGYTF.

This clone was seen once. The chain is built from TRBV18 and TRBJ2-4; 8 bases are a match to TRBD2. V lost 3 bases and J lost 1; bases outside the gene matches: 14. The CDR3 consists of 19 residues. CDR1 is KGHSH and CDR2 is LQKENI in the germline V gene. Here the CDR3 DNA reads TGTGCCAGCTCACCTATAACTAGCGGTCAAGGGGTCGCCAAAAACATTCAGTACTTC. Its protein is CASSPITSGQGVAKNIQYF.

CDR3 protein: CASTAGTQEQYF. CDR3 DNA: TGTGCCAGCACTGCCGGGACTCAGGAGCAGTACTTC. The chain couples TRBV27 to TRBJ2-7; maybe TRBD2 (6 bases). Germline lookup yields CDR1 MNHEY and CDR2 SMNVEV (reference sequence). This CDR3 spans 12 amino acids. The V gene lost 7 bases and the J gene lost 7 bases, with 14 bases spanning the gap.

J is TRBJ2-7 and V is TRBV6-1; 8 nucleotides match TRBD1. The CDR3 covers 16 residues. V shed 2 bases, J shed 0 bases, and the junction held 6 bases outside the gene matches. Germline-derived CDR1 and CDR2 are MNHNS and SASEGT. Written as DNA, the CDR3 is TGTGCCAGCAGTGAATTAGGACAGGGTAGCTCCTACGAGCAGTACTTC. Translation gives CASSELGQGSSYEQYF.

This clone was seen more than once but under ten times. The genes are TRBV5-1 and TRBJ1-1, with D possibly being TRBD1 (5 bases). The germline V gene encodes CDR1 SGHRS and CDR2 YFSETQ. This CDR3 is 16 amino acids long. V lost 0 bases and J lost 5, with 17 bases in between. CDR3 bases: TGCGCCAGCAGCTTGGCGGTGGGGCGAATGGGGACTGAAGCTTTCTTT. It yields the protein CASSLAVGRMGTEAFF. Variable domain in full (rest from reference TRBV5-1 and TRBJ1-1): KAGVTQTPRYLIKTRGQQVTLSCSPISGHRSVSWYQQTPGQGLQFLFEYFSETQRNKGNFPGRFSGRQFSNSRSEMNVSTLELGDSALYLCASSLAVGRMGTEAFFGQGTRLTVV.

V gene TRBV14 combines with J gene TRBJ2-5; TRBD2 matches at 7 bases. Germline V gene sequence: CDR1 SGHDN, CDR2 FVKESK. Germline trimming cut 0 bases from V and 4 bases from J; bases unmatched to any gene: 11. The CDR3 contains 17 residues. This CDR3 reads CASSQDGMAGVLETQYF. In DNA form, the CDR3 reads TGTGCCAGCAGCCAAGATGGCATGGCGGGAGTCTTAGAGACCCAGTACTTC. Full variable domain (remainder filled in from reference TRBV14 and TRBJ2-5): EAGVTQFPSHSVIEKGQTVTLRCDPISGHDNLYWYRRVMGKEIKFLLHFVKESKQDESGMPNNRFLAERTGGTYSTLKVQPAELEDSGVYFCASSQDGMAGVLETQYFGPGTRLLVL.

The genes are TRBV30 and TRBJ2-7; 7 bases are a match to TRBD2. After removal of 3 bases from V and 3 bases from J, the junction contained 8 bases not matched to a gene. CDR3 size: 14 residues. Germline V gives CDR1 GTSNPN, CDR2 SVGIG (reference sequence). CDR3 nucleotides: TGTGCCTGGAGAATAGCGGGTGACCTCTACGAGCAGTACTTC. Its translation: CAWRIAGDLYEQYF.

V gene TRBV5-1 combines with J gene TRBJ1-1; tentative D call: TRBD1 (5 bases). The length of the CDR3 is 13 residues. Germline CDR1 reads SGHRS; CDR2 reads YFSETQ. V gave up 5 bases and J gave up 5 bases, with 13 bases separating them. Here the CDR3 DNA reads TGCGCCAGCAGGGTGGGGGGTCAGACTGAAGCTTTCTTT. Its protein product is CASRVGGQTEAFF.